These T cell receptor beta chains were read from a single sample in a study of vaccination effects on CD4 cells after COVID-19. These TCRs' antigens remain unknown. TCRdb's table, derived via immunoSEQ multiplex PCR, lists solely in-frame clones and lacks some. The sample lists about 30,000 clones; over 75% were seen once. The sample was CD4+ T cells from PBMCs cultured with SARS-CoV-2 spike peptides, taken after COVID-19 vaccination. These receptors originate from a human donor who received a COVID-19 vaccine. Some clones in this sample may be carry-over from other donors' samples. Each CDR3 is given with its conserved first and last residue.

v_call cdr3_aa
TRBV7-2 CASSPRGGAGNEQFF
TRBV5-1 CASRYGTRTYEQYF
TRBV18 CASSPQGNAEAFF
TRBV7-2 CASSLAGTGNYGYTF
TRBV28 CASSLSGDGYTF
TRBV30 CAWRKGQGASSGNTIYF
TRBV10-1 CAAQQGLNTEAFF
TRBV18 CASSRGTSGLVDTQYF
TRBV7-2 CASSPTGDSPLHF
TRBV5-1 CASKPGGGQLETQYF
TRBV7-9 CASSPTSVNTEAFF
TRBV5-6 CASSLFTGGGTDTQYF
TRBV2 CASGASSSTDTQYF
TRBV5-1 CASSLTGALSNSPLHF
TRBV5-8 CASPLPHFLLTLTDTQYF
TRBV18 CASSPGRGGRQTQYF
TRBV3-1/TRBV3-2 CASSQVLAGGGADTQYF
TRBV6-5 CASSKNRDSNYGYTF
TRBV12-3/TRBV12-4 CASSQGSPLHF
TRBV7-2 CASSLLWNTEAFF